Described below is a single T cell receptor beta chain sequence and its context. Its antigen remains unidentified. No much larger clonotype is one base removed from it; base qualities were not supplied. Whole blood was collected in K2EDTA tubes by collaborating institutions according to the institutions' own protocols. For TCRbeta analysis, collaborators shipped samples as frozen whole blood, isolated PBMCs, or DNA extracted from either of those sample types. These data are taken from a study of blood T cell repertoires in COVID-19 (dated by TCRdb to 2018 to 2020). General notes on the study: Samples from collaborators originated in the United States, Italy and Spain and spanned both the acute and convalescent phases of COVID-19. The prospective study material was composed of cDNA or gDNA derived from T cells, B-cell-depleted T cells, or PBMCs. Subjects who had been exposed to COVID-19, were actively infected with it, or had recovered from it provided the deeply sampled blood TCRbeta repertoires that made up the dataset. A freely available public database, intended as a resource for researchers studying the immune response to SARS-CoV-2, is where the repertoires were released. Samples were obtained from the ongoing ImmuneRACE study (first 160 participants) and from over a thousand subjects provided by 6 global collaborators. Sample metadata almost always included a de-identified subject ID, COVID-19 status, age in years and sex. Where available, HLA class I and class II types were taken from metadata supplied by the sample provider and were not determined by assay-based typing. Summary of the overall study and its limitations: The quantity of clinical and demographic metadata differed by source and by participant and was supplied without curation.

TCRbeta CDR3 regions were amplified from genomic DNA by means of the immunoSEQ Assay, a bias-controlled multiplex PCR. The original methods were these. The number of nucleated cells in each sample was estimated by amplification of reference gene primers within the assay. To quantify the absolute abundance of each unique TCRbeta CDR3 rearrangement, sequence reads were collapsed and filtered. For each sample, productive Simpson clonality was calculated by taking the square root of Simpson's diversity index across productive rearrangements. TCRdb took this table from immuneACCESS and kept in-frame rearrangements with V and J called. Such tables lack part of the clones; where checked against another copy, unresolved V genes explain under half of the gap, and the rest is unexplained. Clone size and the V and J calls come from that table; the DNA yielded D and trimming. Here the sample has tens of thousands of clones; approximately 78% occur a single time. Together, the top ten hold 13% to 15% of the sample.

This clonotype was sampled from a human donor with acute or convalescent COVID-19. The donor label of this sample is uncertain. The specimen sequenced was peripheral blood.

CDR3 reads: CASSSEWGAGNTEAFF. The nucleotides are TGTGCCAGCAGTTCGGAGTGGGGAGCGGGAAACACTGAAGCTTTCTTT. The sequence links TRBV27 to TRBJ1-1; the D gene lacks a confident call. There are 16 amino acids in the CDR3, from cysteine to phenylalanine inclusive. Here the CDR3 DNA is all that survives: 48 bases in frame from base 1. The V end loses 4 bases and the J end loses 2 bases, and a stretch of 17 bases separates them. From a lookup of the germline V gene (reference sequence), CDR1 and CDR2 are MNHEY and SMNVEV.